The 18 T cell receptor beta chains listed next were all sequenced from one sample in a study of cytomegalovirus exposure and HLA in healthy donors (dated by TCRdb to 2016 to 2017). Library preparation used the immunoSEQ multiplex PCR assay. A mixture of 60 forward primers for TCR Vbeta segments and 13 reverse primers for TCR Jbeta segments was used in the multiplex PCR. Drawn from immuneACCESS, this table holds only the in-frame rearrangements with V and J called that TCRdb kept. Clones are partly lost; checked studies trace under half to an unresolved V gene and leave the rest unexplained. For this sample the table gives approximately 150,000 clones, of which about 80% were detected only once. The ten top clones hold 3.5% to 4.5% of the sample. The specimen was PBMCs. The origin of the receptors is a man aged 30 to 45 in good health and CMV-seropositive.

V gene TRBV5-1 combines with J gene TRBJ2-1; D possibly corresponds to TRBD2 (8 bases). Trimming removed 4 bases at V and 5 bases at J, with 22 bases between. Per germline, CDR1 SGHRS and CDR2 YFSETQ. This CDR3 contains 17 residues. CDR3 coding DNA: TGCGCCAGCAGCCGGGAGGGGGCGAGCGGCGCTCACAATGAGCAGTTCTTC. It translates to CASSREGASGAHNEQFF.

This chain joins TRBV30 and TRBJ1-2; D is undetermined. The CDR3 contains 13 residues. Between the trimmed V and J ends, which lost 7 bases and 4 bases, there was a span of 16 bases. Germline CDR1 and CDR2: GTSNPN and SVGIG (reference sequence). The CDR3 nucleotides are TGTGCCTTCCTTGGGCCTACTGTCTATGGCTACACCTTC. Translating it yields CAFLGPTVYGYTF.

The chain couples TRBV27 to TRBJ2-5; D possibly corresponds to TRBD2 (6 bases). This CDR3 region has 12 residues. CDR1 and CDR2 (germline): MNHEY, SMNVEV (reference sequence). V gave up 5 bases and J gave up 5 bases, with 9 bases separating them. DNA of the CDR3: TGTGCCAGCAGTAAGGCGGGGGAGACCCAGTACTTC. It codes for CASSKAGETQYF.

The chain employs TRBV4-1 and TRBJ1-3; 7 bases fit TRBD1. Germline V gives CDR1 MGHRA, CDR2 YSYEKL. V shed 3 bases, J shed 4 bases, and the junction held 6 bases outside the gene matches. CDR3 length: 15 amino acids. CDR3 bases: TGCGCCAGCAGCCATATTACAGGGGTCGGAAACACCATATATTTT. This gives the protein CASSHITGVGNTIYF.

This CDR3 reads CASSPPTSARETQYF. CDR3 nucleotide sequence: TGTGCCAGCTCACCACCGACTAGCGCCCGAGAGACCCAGTACTTC. The V call is TRBV18, the J call TRBJ2-5; 8 bases are shared with TRBD2. The V gene end was trimmed by 0 bases and the J gene end by 4 bases; junction bases not matched to a gene: 4. Germline values: CDR1 KGHSH, CDR2 LQKENI. The CDR3 is 15 amino acids.

J is TRBJ2-3 and V is TRBV7-6; 8 bases line up with TRBD1. V lost 8 bases, J lost 4 bases, and 5 bases stayed unmatched. The CDR3 length is 13 residues. The V gene's germline CDR1 is SGHVS and CDR2 FNYEAQ. The CDR3 loop is CASVGQGPDTQYF. CDR3 coding DNA: TGTGCCAGCGTCGGACAGGGCCCAGATACGCAGTATTTT.

The CDR3 spells CSVVTLGGTGGYEQYF. Here the CDR3 DNA reads TGCAGCGTTGTCACGCTCGGGGGGACAGGGGGTTACGAGCAGTACTTC. The V call is TRBV29-1, the J call TRBJ2-7; 11 bases line up with TRBD1. The germline V gene has CDR1 SQVTM and CDR2 ANQGSEA. V dropped 4 bases and J dropped 4; count of bases not matched to a gene: 12. There are 16 residues in the CDR3.

CDR3 region: CASSLTRDADTQYF. CDR3 coding DNA: TGTGCCAGCAGTTTGACTAGGGATGCAGATACGCAGTATTTT. V is TRBV27 and J is TRBJ2-3, with a possible D match to TRBD2 (6 bases). From germline, CDR1 is MNHEY and CDR2 SMNVEV (reference sequence). The CDR3 extends over 14 amino acids. Between the trimmed V and J ends, which lost 3 bases and 4 bases, there was a span of 11 bases.

The chain links TRBV7-3 to TRBJ2-7; TRBD1 agrees at 11 bases. V trimming: 8 bases; J trimming: 2 bases; junction bases outside the gene matches: 5. The CDR3 consists of 14 residues. Germline V gives CDR1 SGHTA, CDR2 FQGTGA. The CDR3 sequence: CASSDRGRPYEQYF. The CDR3 DNA is TGTGCCAGCTCGGACAGGGGGCGCCCCTACGAGCAGTACTTC. Full variable domain (outside the CDR3, taken from reference TRBV7-3 and TRBJ2-7): GAGVSQTPSNKVTEKGKYVELRCDPISGHTALYWYRQSLGQGPEFLIYFQGTGAADDSGLPNDRFFAVRPEGSVSTLKIQRTERGDSAVYLCASSDRGRPYEQYFGPGTRLTVT.

The chain uses TRBV30 and TRBJ2-7, with D unresolved. Germline CDR1 is GTSNPN and CDR2 is SVGIG (reference sequence). This CDR3 has 12 amino acids. Trimming stripped 2 bases from V and 6 bases from J, with 11 bases between. The CDR3 DNA sequence: TGTGCCTGGAGTCCCGCCATCAGCGAGCAGTACTTC. This codes for CAWSPAISEQYF. The whole variable domain, filled in from reference TRBV30 and TRBJ2-7, reads SQTIHQWPATLVQPVGSPLSLECTVEGTSNPNLYWYRQAAGRGLQLLFYSVGIGQISSEVPQNLSASRPQDRQFILSSKKLLLSDSGFYLCAWSPAISEQYFGPGTRLTVT.

The rearrangement joins TRBV2 to TRBJ2-3, with D perhaps matching TRBD1 (7 bases). CDR3 size: 14 residues. Germline CDR1 SNHLY, CDR2 FYNNEI. Between the trimmed V and J ends, which lost 3 bases and 3 bases, there was a span of 10 bases. The CDR3 spells CASSDRGRTDTQYF. CDR3 coding DNA: TGTGCCAGCAGTGACAGGGGGAGGACAGATACGCAGTATTTT.

The genes are TRBV5-1 and TRBJ2-3, with D perhaps matching TRBD1 (5 bases). Germline-derived CDR1 and CDR2 are SGHRS and YFSETQ. This CDR3 is built from 13 residues. The V and J ends lost 5 bases and 4 bases respectively, with 11 bases between them. CDR3 sequence: CASSDQGADTQYF. The CDR3 DNA is TGCGCCAGCAGTGACCAGGGCGCAGATACGCAGTATTTT. Together with reference TRBV5-1 and TRBJ2-3, the CDR3 gives the full variable domain: KAGVTQTPRYLIKTRGQQVTLSCSPISGHRSVSWYQQTPGQGLQFLFEYFSETQRNKGNFPGRFSGRQFSNSRSEMNVSTLELGDSALYLCASSDQGADTQYFGPGTRLTVL.

The CDR3 sequence is CASSVDGTRDTQYF. CDR3 in DNA: TGTGCCAGCAGCGTAGATGGGACACGCGATACGCAGTATTTT. This chain uses TRBV9 with TRBJ2-3; the D gene is possibly TRBD1 (6 bases). The CDR3 runs 14 residues. V was clipped by 0 bases and J by 6 bases, with 11 bases between them. Germline CDR1 reads SGDLS; CDR2 reads YYNGEE.

This clone appeared once. The chain carries TRBV18 and TRBJ2-5; D might be TRBD1 (6 bases). The CDR3 contains 15 residues. Between the trimmed V and J ends, which lost 1 base and 3 bases, there was a span of 12 bases. In germline, CDR1 is KGHSH, CDR2 LQKENI. CDR3 sequence (DNA): TGTGCCAGCTCACCACGGGGGCTGGGGGAAGAGACCCAGTACTTC. It codes for CASSPRGLGEETQYF.

DNA of the CDR3: TGTGCCAGCAGTACGTATTCCGGGACAGGCCCAACTAATGAAAAACTGTTTTTT. Protein: CASSTYSGTGPTNEKLFF. The chain is built from TRBV28 and TRBJ1-4; TRBD1 aligns across 8 bases. There are 18 residues in the CDR3. CDR1 is MDHEN, CDR2 SYDVKM, per germline. Germline trimming cut 5 bases from V and 0 bases from J; bases unmatched to any gene: 11.

The chain is built from TRBV6-5 and TRBJ1-2, with 7 positions matching TRBD1. Germline CDR1 is MNHEY and CDR2 is SVGAGI. The ends lost 6 bases at V and 5 bases at J; junction bases unmatched: 6. This CDR3 is built from 13 residues. CDR3 coding DNA: TGTGCCAGCAGAACAACAGGGGCTTATGGCTACACCTTC. It translates to CASRTTGAYGYTF.

The chain has TRBV18 and TRBJ1-2; 7 bases agree with TRBD1. The CDR3 covers 16 residues. CDR1 and CDR2 (germline): KGHSH, LQKENI. J was trimmed by 0 bases and V by 5 bases; bases with no gene match: 9. The CDR3 nucleotides are TGTGCCAGCTCAACAGGACAGGTGCCCCCTAACTATGGCTACACCTTC. As protein: CASSTGQVPPNYGYTF.

The chain is built from TRBV5-1 and TRBJ1-1; D ambiguous. CDR1 is SGHRS and CDR2 is YFSETQ in the germline V gene. V was clipped by 2 bases and J by 0 bases, with 8 bases between them. The CDR3 has 14 amino acids. The CDR3 nucleotides read TGCGCCAGCAGCTTAGCAGGAATGAACACTGAAGCTTTCTTT. The encoded protein is CASSLAGMNTEAFF.